The 5 T cell receptor beta chains listed next were all sequenced from one sample in a study of vaccination and CD4 T cells after COVID-19. Treatment described: approximately 9-day PBMC culture with coronavirus spike peptide pools or control peptides (ViraFEST assay). The Oncomine TCR Beta short-read assay generated sequence data from the DNA of cultured CD4+ T cells. TCRdb reanalysed the PCR reads using MiXCR and keeps one entry per CDR3 protein. The sample records several thousand distinct CDR3 sequences, around 55% being singletons. These TCRs are of unknown antigen specificity. Source material: CD4+ T cells from blood, cultured in vitro. These receptors originate from a human donor who had recovered from COVID-19.

A few counts support this clonotype. The J gene is TRBJ1-2, the V gene TRBV25-1, with a possible D match to TRBD1 (6 bases). Trimming removed 7 bases from V and 3 bases from J, with 12 bases in between. Looked up from germline, CDR1 is MGHDK and CDR2 is SYGVNS. This CDR3 contains 13 residues. CDR3 nucleotides: TGTGCCAGCAAGGGACAATACGACTATGGCTACACCTTC. Translating gives CASKGQYDYGYTF.

The CDR3 DNA is TGCGCCAGCAGCTTTGACAGGGGTAACACTGAAGCTTTCTTT. It encodes CASSFDRGNTEAFF. V and J are TRBV5-1 and TRBJ1-1; 8 nucleotides agree with TRBD1. The CDR3 runs 14 residues. After removal of 2 bases from V and 2 bases from J, the junction contained 2 bases not matched to a gene. Germline CDR1 reads SGHRS; CDR2 reads YFSETQ. Full variable domain (rest looked up from reference TRBV5-1 and TRBJ1-1): KAGVTQTPRYLIKTRGQQVTLSCSPISGHRSVSWYQQTPGQGLQFLFEYFSETQRNKGNFPGRFSGRQFSNSRSEMNVSTLELGDSALYLCASSFDRGNTEAFFGQGTRLTVV.

The chain has TRBV4-1 and TRBJ1-2; the D is unclear. V lost 1 base and J 0 bases, leaving 9 bases between the germline ends. The CDR3 has 15 amino acids. The germline V gene has CDR1 MGHRA and CDR2 YSYEKL. CDR3 nucleotides: TGCGCCAGCAGCCAAGCGGTCACGTCTAACTATGGCTACACCTTC. It yields the protein CASSQAVTSNYGYTF.

This sequence joins TRBV11-2 and TRBJ1-2; D uncertain. Trimming removed 0 bases from V and 4 bases from J, with 9 bases in between. The germline CDR1 and CDR2 sequences are SGHAT and FQNNGV. The length of the CDR3 is 14 residues. The CDR3 loop reads CASSLEKLAYGYTF. DNA for the CDR3: TGTGCCAGCAGCTTAGAGAAACTGGCCTATGGCTACACCTTC.

This chain uses TRBV30 with TRBJ1-2; D remains ambiguous. Trimming took off 4 bases at V and 2 bases at J, with 8 bases between the two ends. Germline V gene lookup returns CDR1 GTSNPN and CDR2 SVGIG (reference sequence). This CDR3 comprises 12 residues. The CDR3 DNA sequence: TGTGCCTGGAAATCTCTCAACTATGGCTACACCTTC. Translating it yields CAWKSLNYGYTF. Variable domain in full (rest from reference TRBV30 and TRBJ1-2): SQTIHQWPATLVQPVGSPLSLECTVEGTSNPNLYWYRQAAGRGLQLLFYSVGIGQISSEVPQNLSASRPQDRQFILSSKKLLLSDSGFYLCAWKSLNYGYTFGSGTRLTVV.